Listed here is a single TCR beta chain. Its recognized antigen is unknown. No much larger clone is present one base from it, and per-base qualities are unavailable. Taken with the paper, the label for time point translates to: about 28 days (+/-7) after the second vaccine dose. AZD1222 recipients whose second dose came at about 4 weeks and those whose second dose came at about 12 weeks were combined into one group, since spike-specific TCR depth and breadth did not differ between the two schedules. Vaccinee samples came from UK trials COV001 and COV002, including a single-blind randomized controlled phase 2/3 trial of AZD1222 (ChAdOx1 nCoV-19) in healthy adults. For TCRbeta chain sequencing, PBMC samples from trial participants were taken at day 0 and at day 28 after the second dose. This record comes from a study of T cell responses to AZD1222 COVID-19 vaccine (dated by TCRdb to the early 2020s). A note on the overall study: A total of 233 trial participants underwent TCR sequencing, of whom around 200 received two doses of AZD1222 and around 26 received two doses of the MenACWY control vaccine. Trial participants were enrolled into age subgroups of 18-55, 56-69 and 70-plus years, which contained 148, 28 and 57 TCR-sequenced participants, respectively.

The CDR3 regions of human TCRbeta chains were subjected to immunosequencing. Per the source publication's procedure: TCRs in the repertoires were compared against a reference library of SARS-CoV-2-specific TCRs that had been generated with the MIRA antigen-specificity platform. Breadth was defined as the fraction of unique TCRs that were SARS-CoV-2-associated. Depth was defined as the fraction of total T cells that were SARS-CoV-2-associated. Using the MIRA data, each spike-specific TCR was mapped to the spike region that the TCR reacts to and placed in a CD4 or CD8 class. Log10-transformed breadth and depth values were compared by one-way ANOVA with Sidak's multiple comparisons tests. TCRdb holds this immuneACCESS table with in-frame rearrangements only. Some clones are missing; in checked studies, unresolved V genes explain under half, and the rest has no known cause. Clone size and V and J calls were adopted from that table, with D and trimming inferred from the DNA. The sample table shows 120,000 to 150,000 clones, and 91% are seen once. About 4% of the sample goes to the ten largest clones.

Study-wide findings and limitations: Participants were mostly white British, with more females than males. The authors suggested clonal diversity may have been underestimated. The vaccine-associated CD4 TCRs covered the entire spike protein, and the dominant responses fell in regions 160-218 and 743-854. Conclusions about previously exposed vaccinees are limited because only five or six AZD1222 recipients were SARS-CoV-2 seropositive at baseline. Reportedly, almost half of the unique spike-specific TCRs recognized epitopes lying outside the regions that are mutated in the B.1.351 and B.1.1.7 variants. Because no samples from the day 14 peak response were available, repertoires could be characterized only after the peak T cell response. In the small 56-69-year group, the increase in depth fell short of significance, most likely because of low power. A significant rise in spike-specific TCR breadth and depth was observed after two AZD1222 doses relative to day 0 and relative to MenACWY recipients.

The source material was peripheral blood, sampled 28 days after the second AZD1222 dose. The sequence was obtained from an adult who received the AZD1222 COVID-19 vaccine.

The CDR3 corresponds to CAWSSSGVEETQYF. The sequenced DNA is TGTGCCTGGAGCTCTAGCGGGGTAGAAGAGACCCAGTACTTC. This sequence uses TRBV30 and TRBJ2-5; 9 bases in between match TRBD2. The CDR3 goes from the cysteine to the phenylalanine over 14 residues. Only the CDR3 DNA stays, 42 bases, in frame from base 1. Trimming accounts for 3 bases at V and 3 bases at J, while the number of junction bases matched to no gene is 5. CDR1 and CDR2 are drawn from the germline V gene (reference sequence): GTSNPN, SVGIG.